The T cell receptor (beta chain) described here comes from a study of vaccination and CD4 T cells after COVID-19. Study-wide points: Spike mono-reactivity applied to 304 of 307 vaccine-specific clones detected in convalescent patients.

This clonotype is deemed medium-sized. Its antigen remains unknown. At the Johns Hopkins FTIC core, DNA taken from cultured CD4+ T cells was sequenced by way of the Oncomine TCR Beta short-read assay. TCRdb redid the calling of the PCR reads with MiXCR, one entry per CDR3 protein. Found here are roughly 4,200 distinct CDR3 sequences, around 21% of them singletons; the top ten hold approximately 25%. Germline values: CDR1 GTSNPN, CDR2 SVGIG (reference sequence). V gave up 4 bases and J gave up 0 bases, with 9 bases separating them. The CDR3 extends over 13 amino acids. Treatment in this sample: roughly 10-day PBMC culture with coronavirus spike peptide pools or control peptides (ViraFEST assay).

V and J are TRBV30 and TRBJ1-1; D is undetermined. This receptor was taken from a human donor who had recovered from COVID-19. Sequencing was performed on CD4+ T cells from blood, cultured in vitro. The CDR3 is CAWKEGMNTEAFF. CDR3 in DNA: TGTGCCTGGAAGGAGGGAATGAACACTGAAGCTTTCTTT.